This T cell receptor beta chain stems from a study of T cell responses to AZD1222 COVID-19 vaccine. The study's findings and limits: Of spike-specific TCRs, nearly half reportedly target regions left unmutated in variants.

Produced via immunoSEQ multiplex PCR; TCRdb's table is partial and in-frame only. The sample has about 140,000 clones; roughly 91% are singletons. Regarding this clone: Its antigen is as yet unknown.

Germline V CDR1 and CDR2: MGHRA, YSYEKL. The CDR3 spans 15 residues. Trimming cost V 4 bases and J 1 base, with 8 bases left between them. The chain combines TRBV4-1 with TRBJ1-6; perhaps TRBD1 as D (6 bases). This TCR came from an adult who received the AZD1222 COVID-19 vaccine. The sample in question was peripheral blood, obtained 28 days after the second AZD1222 dose. The CDR3 nucleotides are TGCGCCAGCAGCCCCGGGACATCCTATAATTCACCCCTCCACTTT. Protein product: CASSPGTSYNSPLHF.